Listed here are 20 T cell receptor beta chains from one sample, sequenced in a study of blood T cells in healthy people across ages. A second PCR, run for about 6 to 12 cycles, used a sample-barcoded 5' primer plus a J-beta primer mix. Via MiXCR, TCRdb re-called the 5' RACE reads, giving one row per CDR3 protein. Seen here are under 1,000,000 distinct CDR3 sequences, 46% observed once, and the top ten hold 18%. The sequenced material came from blood. The receptors were sampled from a man of 80 years or more in good health.

The rearrangement links TRBV9 to TRBJ2-2; TRBD1 matches at 8 bases. The CDR3 has 14 residues. Germline trimming cut 1 base from V and 5 bases from J; bases unmatched to any gene: 1. Germline-derived CDR1 and CDR2 are SGDLS and YYNGEE. The CDR3 DNA reads as TGTGCCAGCAGCGTAAGACAGGGGACCGGGGAGCTGTTTTTT. Translating it yields CASSVRQGTGELFF.

CDR3 nucleotides: TGTGCCAGCAGCTTTTCGACTAGCGGGTTCACAGATACGCAGTATTTT. It encodes CASSFSTSGFTDTQYF. This chain connects TRBV7-2 to TRBJ2-3; 10 bases agree with TRBD2. The CDR3 is 16 residues long. Germline lookup yields CDR1 SGHTA and CDR2 FQGNSA. With 3 bases clipped from V and 2 bases from J, the junction kept 5 bases outside the gene matches.

The chain couples TRBV29-1 to TRBJ2-7; D could derive from TRBD1 or TRBD2 (5 bases each). Germline CDR1 and CDR2: SQVTM and ANQGSEA. This CDR3 is built from 12 residues. V dropped 7 bases and J dropped 7 bases, with 17 bases sitting between them. The chain's CDR3 is CSGGLYRGEQYF. The CDR3 nucleotides read TGCAGCGGGGGGTTATATAGGGGTGAGCAGTACTTC.

This clonotype occurred a few times. The genes are TRBV20-1 and TRBJ2-2; no clear D. Germline CDR1 and CDR2: DFQATT and SNEGSKA (reference sequence). The CDR3 contains 12 residues. Trimming removed 7 bases at V and 2 bases at J, with 8 bases between. The CDR3 DNA is TGCAGTGTTGCTCCTAACACCGGGGAGCTGTTTTTT. Protein product: CSVAPNTGELFF.

This chain joins TRBV6-5 and TRBJ2-3, with unresolved D. Germline assignment: CDR1 MNHEY and CDR2 SVGAGI. V was pared by 4 bases and J by 2 bases, with 16 bases between. The CDR3 spans 16 residues. The CDR3 bases are TGTGCCAGCAGTTCCGATTTCGCTCAGAACACAGATACGCAGTATTTT. It is translated as CASSSDFAQNTDTQYF.

In nucleotides, the CDR3 is TGTGCCAGCCTCGGGGATGGAACTTACAATGAGCAGTTCTTC. Translating gives CASLGDGTYNEQFF. This chain uses TRBV6-6 with TRBJ2-1; possibly TRBD2 for D (5 bases). From germline, CDR1 is MNHNY and CDR2 SVGAGI (reference sequence). The length of the CDR3 is 14 residues. The V gene lost 8 bases and the J gene lost 4 bases, with 15 bases spanning the gap.

The rearrangement joins TRBV29-1 to TRBJ2-1; D is undetermined. CDR3 size: 14 residues. Germline V gene sequence: CDR1 SQVTM, CDR2 ANQGSEA. V was trimmed by 2 bases and J by 5 bases, leaving 13 bases between them. Here the CDR3 DNA reads TGCAGCGTTGAACCAGGACCTCATAACAATGAGCAGTTCTTC. Amino acid sequence: CSVEPGPHNNEQFF.

This clonotype was seen a handful of times. This chain connects TRBV4-1 to TRBJ2-2; D perhaps matches TRBD1 (5 bases). This CDR3 contains 15 residues. The germline V gene has CDR1 MGHRA and CDR2 YSYEKL. V shed 3 bases and J shed 1 base, with 9 bases lying between them. This chain's CDR3 is CASSQGTGNTGELFF. The CDR3 DNA follows: TGCGCCAGCAGCCAGGGAACAGGGAACACCGGGGAGCTGTTTTTT.

In nucleotides, the CDR3 is TGTGCCAGCAGCCAAGAATTAGCCCTCGGGACTAGCGGCTACGAGCAGTACTTC. It specifies CASSQELALGTSGYEQYF. This sequence joins TRBV4-2 and TRBJ2-7; 11 bases fit TRBD2. The CDR3 totals 18 residues. Trimming removed 0 bases from V and 3 bases from J; junction bases left unmatched: 10. Germline V gene lookup returns CDR1 LGHNA and CDR2 YNFKEQ.

The rearrangement joins TRBV20-1 to TRBJ2-7; perhaps TRBD1 as D (5 bases). The CDR3 has 17 amino acids. Between the trimmed V and J ends, which lost 1 base and 3 bases, there was a span of 22 bases. The V gene's germline CDR1 is DFQATT and CDR2 SNEGSKA (reference sequence). The DNA for the CDR3 is TGCAGTGCTAGAGGCGCGACAGCGATACGTGGCCTCTACGAGCAGTACTTC. Its protein product is CSARGATAIRGLYEQYF.

There are a few counts of this clonotype. Here the CDR3 reads CSARDLGTSGGWDTQYF. Here the CDR3 DNA reads TGCAGTGCTAGAGACCTAGGGACTAGCGGGGGATGGGATACGCAGTATTTT. J is TRBJ2-3 and V is TRBV20-1, with 14 bases that match TRBD2. CDR3 size: 17 residues. V was pared by 0 bases and J by 6 bases, with 8 bases of the junction left unmatched. Germline V gene lookup returns CDR1 DFQATT and CDR2 SNEGSKA (reference sequence).

This chain links TRBV27 with TRBJ1-2; perhaps TRBD1 as D (6 bases). The germline gives CDR1 MNHEY, CDR2 SMNVEV (reference sequence). V shed 5 bases and J shed 3 bases, with 10 bases lying between them. This CDR3 is 13 amino acids long. CDR3 sequence (DNA): TGTGCCAGCAGTAATGGACAGTACTATGGCTACACCTTC. Encoded protein: CASSNGQYYGYTF.

The chain employs TRBV7-9 and TRBJ1-2; the D gene is possibly TRBD1 (6 bases). Trimming pared 5 bases from V and 6 bases from J, leaving 16 bases between. Germline V gene sequence: CDR1 SEHNR, CDR2 FQNEAQ (reference sequence). This CDR3 is built from 14 residues. CDR3 coding DNA: TGTGCCAGCAGCCAAGTGGGGGGCAGCGATGGCTACACCTTC. Its protein product is CASSQVGGSDGYTF.

This chain links TRBV4-1 with TRBJ2-4; 7 nucleotides match TRBD2. This CDR3 spans 17 amino acids. Losses at the gene ends were 3 bases for V and 7 bases for J; bases not matched to a gene: 15. Germline V gene sequence: CDR1 MGHRA, CDR2 YSYEKL. The CDR3 DNA sequence: TGCGCCAGCAGCCACCGACTAGCAGAATCCTCCAGGAACATTCAGTACTTC. Protein product: CASSHRLAESSRNIQYF.

The chain couples TRBV12-3 or TRBV12-4 to TRBJ2-1; TRBD2 might be the D (5 bases). The CDR3 extends over 12 amino acids. The V end lost 6 bases, the J end lost 10 bases, and 13 bases lay between the germline ends. The CDR3 is CASRGPPGEQFF. The CDR3 region has the DNA TGTGCCAGCAGAGGCCCCCCGGGGGAGCAGTTCTTC.

The rearrangement links TRBV29-1 to TRBJ1-1, with unresolved D. Germline assignment: CDR1 SQVTM and CDR2 ANQGSEA. Trimming shortened V by 0 bases and J by 0 bases, and 5 bases separated the two germline ends. CDR3 length: 13 amino acids. The DNA for the CDR3 is TGCAGCGTTGAAGACACAGTGAACACTGAAGCTTTCTTT. Its protein product is CSVEDTVNTEAFF.

This clonotype was seen only a few times. The chain employs TRBV7-2 and TRBJ2-3, with a weak D call TRBD1 (5 bases). The ends were cut back, 4 bases at V and 4 bases at J, with 9 bases in the middle. The CDR3 is made up of 13 amino acids. CDR1 is SGHTA, CDR2 FQGNSA, per germline. The CDR3 sequence: CASSSLGPDTQYF. The CDR3 DNA follows: TGTGCCAGCAGCTCCCTGGGGCCAGATACGCAGTATTTT.

In its sample, this clonotype was seen many times. The CDR3 sequence: CSTGQGQETQYF. CDR3 bases: TGCAGCACGGGACAGGGGCAAGAGACCCAGTACTTC. The chain links TRBV29-1 to TRBJ2-5; TRBD1 matches 10 bases. In germline, CDR1 is SQVTM, CDR2 ANQGSEA. The V segment lost 8 bases and the J segment 2 bases; nucleotides outside the gene matches: 2. The CDR3 length is 12 residues. The full variable domain, completed using reference TRBV29-1 and TRBJ2-5, is SAVISQKPSRDICQRGTSLTIQCQVDSQVTMMFWYRQQPGQSLTLIATANQGSEATYESGFVIDKFPISRPNLTFSTLTVSNMSPEDSSIYLCSTGQGQETQYFGPGTRLLVL.

Worth noting for this clonotype: One junction end does not reproduce the germline sequence, and a read error may be involved. This chain links TRBV7-9 with TRBJ1-6; D remains unclear. There are 11 residues in the CDR3. Germline V gene sequence: CDR1 SEHNR, CDR2 FQNEAQ (reference sequence). The CDR3 loop is CASSGNLPLHF. The CDR3 coding sequence is TGTGCCAGCAGTGGGAATTTACCCCTCCACTTT.

This clonotype was seen a handful of times. The gene calls are TRBV7-3 and TRBJ2-1; TRBD2 might be the D (5 bases). Trimming removed 1 base at V and 8 bases at J, with 15 bases between. Looked up from germline, CDR1 is SGHTA and CDR2 is FQGTGA. CDR3 length equals 15 residues. The chain's CDR3 is CASSLRLDGADEQFF. CDR3 nucleotide sequence: TGTGCCAGCAGCTTAAGGTTAGACGGAGCGGATGAGCAGTTCTTC. Full variable domain (missing parts from reference TRBV7-3 and TRBJ2-1): GAGVSQTPSNKVTEKGKYVELRCDPISGHTALYWYRQSLGQGPEFLIYFQGTGAADDSGLPNDRFFAVRPEGSVSTLKIQRTERGDSAVYLCASSLRLDGADEQFFGPGTRLTVL.